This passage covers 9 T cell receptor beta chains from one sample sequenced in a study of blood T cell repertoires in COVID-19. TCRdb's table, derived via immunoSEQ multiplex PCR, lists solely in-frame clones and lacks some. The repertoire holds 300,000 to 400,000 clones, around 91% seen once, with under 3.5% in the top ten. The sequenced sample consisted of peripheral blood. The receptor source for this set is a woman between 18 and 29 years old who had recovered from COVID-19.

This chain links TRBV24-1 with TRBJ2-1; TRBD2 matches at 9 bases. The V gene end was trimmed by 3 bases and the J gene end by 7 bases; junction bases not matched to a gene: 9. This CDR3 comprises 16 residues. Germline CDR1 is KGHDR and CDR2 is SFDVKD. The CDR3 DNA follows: TGTGCCACCAGTGATGTAGCCAGCGGGAGGATTAATGAGCAGTTCTTC. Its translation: CATSDVASGRINEQFF.

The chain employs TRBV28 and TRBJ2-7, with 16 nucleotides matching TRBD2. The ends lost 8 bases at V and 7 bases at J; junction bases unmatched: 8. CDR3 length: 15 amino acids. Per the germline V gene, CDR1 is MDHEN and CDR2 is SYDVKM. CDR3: CASGSGGLAGGEQYV. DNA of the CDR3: TGTGCCAGCGGATCAGGGGGACTAGCGGGAGGGGAGCAGTACGTC.

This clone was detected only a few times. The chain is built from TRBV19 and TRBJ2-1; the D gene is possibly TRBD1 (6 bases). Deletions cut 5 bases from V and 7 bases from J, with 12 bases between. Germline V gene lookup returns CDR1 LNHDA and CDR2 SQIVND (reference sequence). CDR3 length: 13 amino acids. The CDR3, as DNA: TGTGCCAGTAGTTTTTTACAGGGTAATGAGCAGTTCTTC. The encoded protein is CASSFLQGNEQFF. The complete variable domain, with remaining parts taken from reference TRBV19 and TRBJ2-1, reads DGGITQSPKYLFRKEGQNVTLSCEQNLNHDAMYWYRQDPGQGLRLIYYSQIVNDFQKGDIAEGYSVSREKKESFPLTVTSAQKNPTAFYLCASSFLQGNEQFFGPGTRLTVL.

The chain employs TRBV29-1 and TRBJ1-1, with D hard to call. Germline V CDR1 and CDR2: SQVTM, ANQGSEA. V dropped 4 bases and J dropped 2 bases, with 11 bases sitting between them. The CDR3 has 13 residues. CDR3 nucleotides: TGCAGCGTTGTTAGGCGGGGAAACACTGAAGCTTTCTTT. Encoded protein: CSVVRRGNTEAFF.

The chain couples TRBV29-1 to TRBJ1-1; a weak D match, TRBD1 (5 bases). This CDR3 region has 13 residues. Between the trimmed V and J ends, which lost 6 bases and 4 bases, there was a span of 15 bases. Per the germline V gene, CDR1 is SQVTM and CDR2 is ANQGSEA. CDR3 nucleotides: TGCAGCGTCACTTGGGGGGGAGCCACTGAAGCTTTCTTT. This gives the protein CSVTWGGATEAFF.

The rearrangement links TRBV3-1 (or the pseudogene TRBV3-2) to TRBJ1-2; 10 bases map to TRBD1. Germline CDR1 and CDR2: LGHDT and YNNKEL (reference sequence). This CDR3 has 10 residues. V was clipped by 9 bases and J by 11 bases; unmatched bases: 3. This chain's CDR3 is CARGDRGYTF. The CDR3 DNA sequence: TGTGCCAGGGGGGACAGGGGATACACCTTC.

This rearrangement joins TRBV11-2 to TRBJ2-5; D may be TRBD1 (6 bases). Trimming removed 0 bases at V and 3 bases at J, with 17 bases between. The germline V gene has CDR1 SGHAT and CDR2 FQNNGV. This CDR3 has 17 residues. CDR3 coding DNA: TGTGCCAGCAGCTTAGATCCGGCGGGCAGGGGAAAAGAGACCCAGTACTTC. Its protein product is CASSLDPAGRGKETQYF.

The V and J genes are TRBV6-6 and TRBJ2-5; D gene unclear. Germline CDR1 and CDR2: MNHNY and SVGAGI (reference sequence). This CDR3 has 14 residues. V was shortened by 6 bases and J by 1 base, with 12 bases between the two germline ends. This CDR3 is CASRNSGVQETQYF. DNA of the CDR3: TGTGCCAGCAGGAATAGTGGAGTCCAAGAGACCCAGTACTTC.

The CDR3 DNA follows: TGTGCCAGCTCAACCCCGACTAGCGGGAGTCTCCGCGAGCAGTTCTTC. Encoded protein: CASSTPTSGSLREQFF. The V gene is TRBV9, the J gene TRBJ2-1; 12 nucleotides match TRBD2. V lost 7 bases and J lost 10; bases outside the gene matches: 15. This CDR3 has 16 amino acids. Germline CDR1 reads SGDLS; CDR2 reads YYNGEE.